This T cell receptor beta chain came from a study of T cell responses to AZD1222 COVID-19 vaccine. Libraries were prepared by immunoSEQ multiplex PCR; TCRdb keeps only in-frame clonotypes and omits some of them. The repertoire holds 150,000 to 200,000 clones, with roughly nine tenths as singletons. CDR3 size: 15 residues. Trimming took 5 bases from V and 1 from J, leaving 14 bases between them. The germline V gene encodes CDR1 MDHEN and CDR2 SYDVKM. This receptor was obtained from an adult who received the AZD1222 COVID-19 vaccine. V gene TRBV28 combines with J gene TRBJ2-5; no firm D call. Sequencing was performed on peripheral blood, taken 28 days after the second AZD1222 dose. CDR3 in amino acids: CASSPYGGSQETQYF. CDR3 nucleotide sequence: TGTGCCAGCAGTCCCTACGGTGGTAGCCAAGAGACCCAGTACTTC.